The T cell receptor (beta chain) described here comes from a study of OX40 agonist ivuxolimab in advanced cancers. Study context: Eligibility admitted prior anti-PD-1, anti-PD-L1 or anti-CTLA-4 therapy; 40% to 50% had some. Study findings and constraints: Among the least clonally expanded were partial responders at 0.1-3.0 mg/kg.

After removal of 6 bases from V and 5 bases from J, the junction contained 9 bases not matched to a gene. The CDR3 length is 14 residues. In germline, CDR1 is LNHDA, CDR2 SQIVND (reference sequence). As for this clone: The antigen remains unidentified.

Assay: immunoSEQ multiplex PCR; the TCRdb copy retains only in-frame clones and omits some. The table shows 75,000 to 95,000 clones, with 70% to 90% occurring only once. The chain uses TRBV19 and TRBJ1-2; 7 bases are shared with TRBD1. Sequenced here: CD4+ or CD8+ T cells sorted from blood, sampled in a trial of the OX40 agonist ivuxolimab. This TCR was recovered from an adult with an advanced solid tumor such as melanoma, head and neck, liver or kidney cancer. The CDR3 coding sequence is TGTGCCAGTAGGGCGACAGGGATGGGATATGGCTACACCTTC. This translates into CASRATGMGYGYTF.